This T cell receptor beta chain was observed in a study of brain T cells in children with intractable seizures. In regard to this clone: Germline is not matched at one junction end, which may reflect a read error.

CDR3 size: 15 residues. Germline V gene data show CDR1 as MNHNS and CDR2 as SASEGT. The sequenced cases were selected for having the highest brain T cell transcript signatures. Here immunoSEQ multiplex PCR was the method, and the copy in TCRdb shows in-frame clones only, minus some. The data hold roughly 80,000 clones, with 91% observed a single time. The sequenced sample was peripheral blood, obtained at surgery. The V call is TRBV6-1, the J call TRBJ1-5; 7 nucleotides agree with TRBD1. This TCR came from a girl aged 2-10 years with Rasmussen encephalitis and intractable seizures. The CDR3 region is CASREAGTEIQPQHF. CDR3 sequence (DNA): TGTGCCAGCAGAGAAGCAGGGACAGAGATCCAGCCCCAGCATTTT.